Listed below are T cell receptor beta chains from one sample, sequenced in a study of identical twins. TCRdb used MiXCR to reprocess the 5' RACE reads, holding one entry per CDR3 protein. The sample includes roughly 260,000 distinct CDR3 sequences, about an eighth seen only once; the top ten take approximately 8.8%. The specimen was memory (CD45RO+) T cells sorted from blood. Every receptor here comes from a woman aged 18 to 35 in good health. Each CDR3 is given with its conserved first and last residue. Fields, in order: V gene, clone size, J gene, CDR3 protein. Clone size is not always given. Where it is, it says once, few, many or a class for expanded clones.

V: TRBV20-1; size: few; J: TRBJ2-7; CDR3: CSARDGGLGVFYEQYF
V: TRBV7-9; size: few; J: TRBJ2-2; CDR3: CASSFGSVGPNTGELFF
V: TRBV5-5; size: many; J: TRBJ1-1; CDR3: CASSLEYRNTEAFF
V: TRBV5-1; size: many; J: TRBJ2-3; CDR3: CASTIGSGRESDTQYF
V: TRBV7-2; size: few; J: TRBJ2-2; CDR3: CASSRWAAGNTGELFF
V: TRBV9; size: -; J: TRBJ2-7; CDR3: CASSVSTGNSYEQYF
V: TRBV29-1; size: many; J: TRBJ2-3; CDR3: CSAGNRGASTDTQYF
V: TRBV2; size: few; J: TRBJ1-1; CDR3: CASTQQWNTEAFF
V: TRBV6-4; size: many; J: TRBJ2-3; CDR3: CASSGTSGGSDTQYF
V: TRBV30; size: few; J: TRBJ2-7; CDR3: CAWSYPASYEQYF
V: TRBV25-1; size: few; J: TRBJ2-1; CDR3: CASSGLAGKDGNEQFF
V: TRBV7-2; size: -; J: TRBJ2-7; CDR3: CASSLGGSRAEQYF
V: TRBV12-3/TRBV12-4; size: many; J: TRBJ2-1; CDR3: CATTRGSNNEQFF
V: TRBV6-5; size: few; J: TRBJ1-3; CDR3: CASSYSSSRIRNTIYF
V: TRBV3-1; size: few; J: TRBJ1-4; CDR3: CASSQLQGRDEKLFF
V: TRBV19; size: -; J: TRBJ2-1; CDR3: CASSGDRGSFNEQFF
V: TRBV5-6; size: few; J: TRBJ2-5; CDR3: CASDRGSQETQYF
V: TRBV7-2; size: few; J: TRBJ2-5; CDR3: CASSSDVQTQYF
V: TRBV20-1; size: -; J: TRBJ2-3; CDR3: CSAGSSGGGGTDTQYF
V: TRBV4-3; size: many; J: TRBJ1-4; CDR3: CASSQDHKGGLFF
V: TRBV5-1; size: few; J: TRBJ1-1; CDR3: CASSSSTNTEAFF
V: TRBV5-1; size: -; J: TRBJ2-1; CDR3: CASSLAGGGTRFF
V: TRBV7-9; size: -; J: TRBJ2-6; CDR3: CASSSRYTSGANVLTF
V: TRBV20-1; size: -; J: TRBJ2-7; CDR3: CSASPGLAGSSEQYF
V: TRBV20-1; size: many; J: TRBJ2-4; CDR3: CSVNGGMDIQYF
V: TRBV9; size: -; J: TRBJ2-4; CDR3: CASSSRASLVDIQYF
V: TRBV28; size: few; J: TRBJ2-1; CDR3: CASSPPTSSIHEQFF
V: TRBV20-1; size: few; J: TRBJ2-5; CDR3: CSAYTGGVGETQYF
V: TRBV30; size: -; J: TRBJ2-1; CDR3: CAWSAHGIYNEQFF
V: TRBV11-1; size: few; J: TRBJ2-1; CDR3: CASSRLAGVGNEQFF
V: TRBV4-1; size: few; J: TRBJ2-7; CDR3: CASSQDGGTSYEQYF
V: TRBV12-3/TRBV12-4; size: -; J: TRBJ1-1; CDR3: CASSARIILGVASGAFF
V: TRBV20-1; size: many; J: TRBJ1-2; CDR3: CSARNPSGFHGYTF
V: TRBV7-3; size: few; J: TRBJ2-2; CDR3: CASSHRQGAGELFF
V: TRBV12-3/TRBV12-4; size: few; J: TRBJ1-5; CDR3: CASSFNTDKPQHF
V: TRBV3-1; size: few; J: TRBJ2-7; CDR3: CASSQDLSPGVPYEQYF
V: TRBV7-2; size: many; J: TRBJ2-1; CDR3: CASSPRSGSSGNNEQFF
V: TRBV6-6; size: few; J: TRBJ2-5; CDR3: CARMTDRETEETQYF
V: TRBV20-1; size: -; J: TRBJ2-1; CDR3: CSATPGLAGGGAYNEQFF
V: TRBV6-2/TRBV6-3; size: -; J: TRBJ2-1; CDR3: CASSYSITGSRYNEQFF